These 11 T cell receptor beta chains came from one sample sequenced in a study of shared clonotypes between healthy human individuals. Assay: immunoSEQ multiplex PCR; the TCRdb copy retains only in-frame clones and omits some. This table holds 2.5 million or so clones, more than 90% found once. The sequenced material came from naive CD4+ T cells sorted from blood. Subset here: CD45RA+ positively selected. Receptor source: a man aged 18 to 30 in good health.

The chain is built from TRBV7-2 and TRBJ2-5; 7 bases are shared with TRBD1. Germline CDR1 is SGHTA and CDR2 is FQGNSA. The CDR3 covers 14 residues. V gave up 4 bases and J gave up 3 bases; unmatched junction bases: 5. In nucleotides, the CDR3 is TGTGCCAGCAGCTCCCTGACAGGGAAAGAGACCCAGTACTTC. Its translation is CASSSLTGKETQYF. Based on the CDR3 plus reference TRBV7-2 and TRBJ2-5, the full variable domain is GAGVSQSPSNKVTEKGKDVELRCDPISGHTALYWYRQSLGQGLEFLIYFQGNSAPDKSGLPSDRFSAERTGGSVSTLTIQRTQQEDSAVYLCASSSLTGKETQYFGPGTRLLVL.

The chain has TRBV18 and TRBJ2-7, with 8 bases fitting TRBD1. CDR1 is KGHSH and CDR2 is LQKENI in the germline V gene. V lost 3 bases, J lost 4 bases, and 11 bases stayed unmatched. CDR3 length equals 16 residues. Here the CDR3 DNA reads TGTGCCAGCTCACCGTCGGGACAGGTCGGGACTTACGAGCAGTACTTC. Protein: CASSPSGQVGTYEQYF.

The chain joins TRBV7-2 to TRBJ2-1; 8 nucleotides agree with TRBD2. V lost 2 bases and J lost 6; bases outside the gene matches: 6. CDR1 is SGHTA and CDR2 is FQGNSA in the germline V gene. CDR3 length equals 15 residues. The DNA of the CDR3 is TGTGCCAGCAGCTTATACGGGAGGGGATTCAATGAGCAGTTCTTC. Translated, it gives CASSLYGRGFNEQFF. Drawing the rest from reference TRBV7-2 and TRBJ2-1, the complete variable domain is GAGVSQSPSNKVTEKGKDVELRCDPISGHTALYWYRQSLGQGLEFLIYFQGNSAPDKSGLPSDRFSAERTGGSVSTLTIQRTQQEDSAVYLCASSLYGRGFNEQFFGPGTRLTVL.

The chain joins TRBV6-1 to TRBJ2-7, with TRBD1 as a possible D gene (5 bases). Germline assignment: CDR1 MNHNS and CDR2 SASEGT. The CDR3 loop spans 13 amino acids. Trimming left V 6 bases short and J 0 bases short, with 9 bases between. Here the CDR3 DNA reads TGTGCCAGCAGACAGGAAAGCTCCTACGAGCAGTACTTC. The encoded protein is CASRQESSYEQYF.

This chain joins TRBV9 and TRBJ2-7; D might be TRBD1 (6 bases). Trimming removed 3 bases at V and 9 bases at J, with 19 bases between. The germline V gene has CDR1 SGDLS and CDR2 YYNGEE. This CDR3 region has 14 residues. CDR3: CASSEGLQGQGQYF. The DNA for the CDR3 is TGTGCCAGCAGCGAGGGGCTACAGGGCCAAGGGCAGTACTTC.

V and J are TRBV6-1 and TRBJ2-5; D not resolved. V lost 1 base and J lost 5, with 14 bases in between. Germline V lookup: CDR1 MNHNS, CDR2 SASEGT. CDR3 length: 15 residues. The CDR3 region has the DNA TGTGCCAGCAGTGAAGGGCAGGTCCTAGGGGAGACCCAGTACTTC. As protein: CASSEGQVLGETQYF.

The chain couples TRBV5-4 to TRBJ2-5; tentative D call: TRBD1 (5 bases). This CDR3 has 14 residues. Trimming shortened V by 2 bases and J by 3 bases, and 11 bases separated the two germline ends. Per germline, CDR1 SGHNT and CDR2 YYREEE (reference sequence). The CDR3 loop is CASSFKGREETQYF. The CDR3 DNA reads TGTGCCAGCAGCTTCAAGGGCAGGGAAGAGACCCAGTACTTC.

This chain uses TRBV19 with TRBJ2-3, with a weak D call TRBD1 (6 bases). This CDR3 is built from 16 residues. CDR1 LNHDA and CDR2 SQIVND come from the germline V gene (reference sequence). V was shortened by 6 bases and J by 2 bases, with 18 bases between the two germline ends. CDR3 in DNA: TGTGCCAGTAGACGCGAGGTAGGGACAAACACAGATACGCAGTATTTT. This gives the protein CASRREVGTNTDTQYF.

To note about this clone: This specimen includes other DNA sequences encoding the same CDR3. The chain combines TRBV28 with TRBJ1-5, with 10 bases matching TRBD1. This CDR3 is 14 amino acids long. Germline V lookup: CDR1 MDHEN, CDR2 SYDVKM. The V gene end was trimmed by 5 bases and the J gene end by 4 bases; junction bases not matched to a gene: 2. This CDR3 reads CASSLGQGNQPQHF. CDR3 coding DNA: TGTGCCAGCAGTCTGGGACAGGGGAATCAGCCCCAGCATTTT. Full variable domain (missing parts from reference TRBV28 and TRBJ1-5): DVKVTQSSRYLVKRTGEKVFLECVQDMDHENMFWYRQDPGLGLRLIYFSYDVKMKEKGDIPEGYSVSREKKERFSLILESASTNQTSMYLCASSLGQGNQPQHFGDGTRLSIL.

This chain uses TRBV19 with TRBJ2-7, with 11 bases lining up with TRBD2. Per germline, CDR1 LNHDA and CDR2 SQIVND (reference sequence). V shed 5 bases and J 0 bases; nucleotides not matched to a gene: 6. The CDR3 loop spans 16 amino acids. The CDR3 DNA reads TGTGCCAGTAGTCCGGGACTAGCGGAAAACTCCTACGAGCAGTACTTC. It is translated as CASSPGLAENSYEQYF.

Here the CDR3 reads CASSQGQGQYF. CDR3 in DNA: TGTGCCAGCAGCCAGGGACAGGGTCAGTACTTC. The chain has TRBV5-6 and TRBJ2-7, with 9 bases fitting TRBD1. CDR1 and CDR2 from the germline V gene are SGHDT and YYEEEE. J lost 10 bases, V lost 4 bases, and 3 bases had no gene match. The CDR3 covers 11 residues.